This TCR beta chain derives from a study of T cell responses to AZD1222 COVID-19 vaccine. Overall study results and limits: Repertoires were obtained solely post-peak T cell response. Spike-spanning, vaccine-associated CD4 TCRs were dominant at 160-218 and 743-854. The study identified only a handful of AZD1222 recipients as seropositive at baseline.

The CDR3 is 15 residues long. The germline V gene encodes CDR1 SGHTA and CDR2 FQGNSA. V was pared by 10 bases and J by 2 bases, with 10 bases of the junction left unmatched. In regard to this clone: Its antigen is as yet unknown.

Investigators merged groups given second doses at roughly 4 or roughly 12 weeks. Assay: immunoSEQ multiplex PCR; the TCRdb copy retains only in-frame clones and omits some. In the table there are roughly 56,000 clones, 65% to 85% of which are singletons. The sequenced sample was peripheral blood, obtained 28 days after the second AZD1222 dose. The receptor was isolated from an adult who received the AZD1222 COVID-19 vaccine. V gene TRBV7-2 combines with J gene TRBJ2-7; 11 bases match TRBD2. DNA of the CDR3: TGTGCCACCATGTCGGGGACTAGCGGAACCTACGAGCAGTACTTC. Translation: CATMSGTSGTYEQYF.